Following are 14 T cell receptor beta chains from one sample sequenced in a study of molecular identifiers for immune sequencing clone quantification listed by TCRdb under 2018. Libraries were constructed by PCR. The sequencing machine was an Illumina HiSeq 4000. TCRdb reran the public reads through fastp at Q25 and MiXCR, keeping productive beta chains. When rows share a CDR3 protein, they turn into one entry using the most common DNA and genes. Here the sample has about 500,000 distinct CDR3 sequences; about 20% occur a single time. The ten largest clonotypes hold around 0.86% of the sample. The source material was naive CD8+ T cells from blood, with Jurkat cell RNA spiked in. In light of the paper, this sample's cell subset or site label describes: FACS-sorted CD8+CD4-CCR7+CD45RA+ naive T cells. These receptors all stem from a human donor in good health. Some libraries in this study had Jurkat cell RNA spiked in.

This clonotype was found many times. This sequence joins TRBV5-6 and TRBJ2-6; possibly TRBD1 for D (6 bases). From germline, CDR1 is SGHDT and CDR2 YYEEEE. The CDR3 length is 16 residues. The ends were cut back, 0 bases at V and 2 bases at J, with 9 bases in the middle. This chain's CDR3 is CASSLGPGAGANVLTF. The CDR3 DNA reads as TGTGCCAGCAGCTTGGGACCAGGGGCTGGGGCCAACGTCCTGACTTTC.

The chain couples TRBV7-9 to TRBJ1-4; D is perhaps TRBD1 (5 bases). The germline V and J ends were trimmed by 1 base and 7 bases, with 19 bases remaining between them. The CDR3 extends over 17 amino acids. From germline, CDR1 is SEHNR and CDR2 FQNEAQ (reference sequence). CDR3 loop: CASSLDHPTEAGEKLFF. For the CDR3, the DNA is TGTGCCAGCAGCTTAGATCACCCGACAGAGGCGGGTGAAAAACTGTTTTTT.

The V and J genes are TRBV9 and TRBJ1-1; D not resolved. This CDR3 spans 14 amino acids. Trimming removed 0 bases at V and 0 bases at J, with 6 bases between. From germline, CDR1 is SGDLS and CDR2 YYNGEE. CDR3 protein: CASSVDGVNTEAFF. The CDR3 DNA reads as TGTGCCAGCAGCGTAGATGGGGTGAACACTGAAGCTTTCTTT.

The rearrangement joins TRBV5-1 to TRBJ2-7; TRBD1 matches at 10 bases. CDR1 is SGHRS and CDR2 is YFSETQ in the germline V gene. V lost 4 bases and J lost 2; bases outside the gene matches: 12. CDR3 length: 17 amino acids. The CDR3 protein is CASSEGKTGGLPYEQYF. The CDR3 DNA reads as TGCGCCAGCAGCGAGGGGAAGACAGGGGGCCTCCCCTACGAGCAGTACTTC.

Concerning this clonotype: Its ends do not fully match the called genes, so a read error is possible. The chain has TRBV4-1 and TRBJ1-1; 7 bases line up with TRBD1. This CDR3 has 14 amino acids. Germline V gene sequence: CDR1 MGHRA, CDR2 YSYEKL. This chain's CDR3 is CASSQPTGVTEASF. In DNA, the CDR3 is TGCGCCAGCAGCCAACCTACAGGGGTGACTGAAGCTTCCTTT.

This chain connects TRBV28 to TRBJ1-1, with D unclear. The CDR3 spans 13 residues. Germline lookup yields CDR1 MDHEN and CDR2 SYDVKM. V lost 5 bases, J lost 1 base, and 8 bases lay in between. The CDR3 protein is CASSRRANTEAFF. The CDR3 DNA reads as TGTGCCAGCAGTCGCCGGGCGAACACTGAAGCTTTCTTT.

V usage is TRBV7-9 and J usage is TRBJ2-1, with TRBD1 identical over 8 bases. V lost 6 bases to trimming and J lost 15 bases; unmatched junction nucleotides: 13. This CDR3 contains 13 residues. The germline V gene encodes CDR1 SEHNR and CDR2 FQNEAQ (reference sequence). In nucleotides, the CDR3 is TGTGCCAGCAGTTTCCTAGGCGGACAGGGACTGTTCTTC. Amino acid sequence: CASSFLGGQGLFF.

V usage is TRBV4-1 and J usage is TRBJ2-1; tentatively, D is TRBD1 (6 bases). With 1 base removed from V and 1 base from J, the gap between germline ends came to 8 bases. There are 15 residues in the CDR3. Germline V CDR1 and CDR2: MGHRA, YSYEKL. In nucleotides, the CDR3 is TGCGCCAGCAGCCAAGCGGGACAATCCTACAATGAGCAGTTCTTC. Encoded protein: CASSQAGQSYNEQFF.

This clonotype was seen a handful of times. The V gene is TRBV2, the J gene TRBJ2-3; the D is unclear. The CDR3 extends over 13 amino acids. Germline V gene data show CDR1 as SNHLY and CDR2 as FYNNEI. The germline V and J ends were trimmed by 0 bases and 2 bases, with 3 bases remaining between them. The CDR3 sequence is CASSEANTDTQYF. The CDR3 bases are TGTGCCAGCAGTGAAGCCAACACAGATACGCAGTATTTT.

This chain uses TRBV19 with TRBJ2-1; 7 bases fit TRBD2. J was trimmed by 2 bases and V by 4 bases; bases with no gene match: 5. The CDR3 consists of 15 residues. The germline CDR1 and CDR2 sequences are LNHDA and SQIVND (reference sequence). CDR3 sequence: CASSSPAGPYNEQFF. The CDR3, as DNA: TGTGCCAGTAGTAGTCCAGCGGGGCCCTACAATGAGCAGTTCTTC. Using reference TRBV19 and TRBJ2-1 for the parts outside the CDR3, the full variable domain is DGGITQSPKYLFRKEGQNVTLSCEQNLNHDAMYWYRQDPGQGLRLIYYSQIVNDFQKGDIAEGYSVSREKKESFPLTVTSAQKNPTAFYLCASSSPAGPYNEQFFGPGTRLTVL.

This clonotype was recorded at least ten times. J is TRBJ1-1 and V is TRBV4-1; D remains unclear. Per germline, CDR1 MGHRA and CDR2 YSYEKL. CDR3 size: 16 residues. Trimming shortened V by 4 bases and J by 3 bases, and 18 bases separated the two germline ends. This chain's CDR3 is CASSRRPGRADTEAFF. The CDR3 coding sequence is TGCGCCAGCAGCCGGAGGCCAGGAAGGGCGGACACTGAAGCTTTCTTT.

The chain recombines TRBV30 with TRBJ1-1, with 7 positions matching TRBD1. V shed 5 bases and J 5 bases; nucleotides not matched to a gene: 8. CDR1 and CDR2 (germline): GTSNPN, SVGIG (reference sequence). This CDR3 has 13 residues. This CDR3 is CAWSIQGRTEAFF. The CDR3 nucleotides read TGTGCCTGGTCAATACAGGGGCGGACTGAAGCTTTCTTT.

This chain uses TRBV4-1 with TRBJ2-3, with TRBD2 matching over 12 bases. Germline V gene sequence: CDR1 MGHRA, CDR2 YSYEKL. CDR3 length: 16 amino acids. Trimming at V came to 2 bases and at J to 4 bases, leaving 4 bases not matched to a gene. The CDR3 loop is CASSQLAGGRSDTQYF. DNA for the CDR3: TGCGCCAGCAGCCAACTAGCGGGGGGGCGGTCAGATACGCAGTATTTT.

This clonotype was seen a few times. This chain links TRBV6-2 or TRBV6-3 with TRBJ2-1; D might be TRBD2 (6 bases). The CDR3 has 17 amino acids. V lost 6 bases to trimming and J lost 0 bases, with 18 bases between them. Germline V lookup: CDR1 MNHEY, CDR2 SVGEGT. CDR3 region: CASRTPLAPSSYNEQFF. The CDR3 DNA sequence: TGTGCCAGCAGGACCCCACTAGCCCCTAGCTCCTACAATGAGCAGTTCTTC.